The 16 T cell receptor beta chains below come from one sample, sequenced in a study of blood T cells in healthy people across ages. Then a second PCR, running roughly 7 to 11 cycles, was carried out with a sample-barcoded 5' primer and a J-beta primer mix. A single record per CDR3 protein comes from TCRdb applying MiXCR to the 5' RACE reads. The sample contains roughly 900,000 distinct CDR3 sequences, 48% of which appear only once. The specimen sequenced was blood. These receptors all come from a man younger than 45 in good health.

The gene calls are TRBV12-3 or TRBV12-4 and TRBJ2-7, with TRBD1 identical over 10 bases. The CDR3 totals 15 residues. Trimming cost V 2 bases and J 0 bases; bases outside gene matches: 1. The CDR3 is CASSLRDRGSYEQYF. CDR3 DNA sequence: TGTGCCAGCAGTTTACGGGACAGGGGCTCCTACGAGCAGTACTTC.

The chain has TRBV4-3 and TRBJ1-4, with a tentative D call TRBD1 (5 bases). CDR1 and CDR2 (germline): LGHNA, YSLEER. This CDR3 region has 17 residues. Trimming pared 1 base from V and 3 bases from J, leaving 15 bases between. The CDR3 coding sequence is TGCGCCAGCAGCCAAGGTCTGGGACTAGATCCTAATGAAAAACTGTTTTTT. Amino acid sequence: CASSQGLGLDPNEKLFF.

The chain has TRBV6-5 and TRBJ1-5; D is uncertain. The CDR3 runs to 14 residues. V lost 5 bases, J lost 3 bases, and 11 bases lay in between. Germline assignment: CDR1 MNHEY and CDR2 SVGAGI. CDR3 amino acids: CASSDTRNNQPQHF. The DNA for the CDR3 is TGTGCCAGCAGTGATACCAGAAACAATCAGCCCCAGCATTTT.

V and J are TRBV7-9 and TRBJ1-2; TRBD1 is a possible D gene (6 bases). This CDR3 is 15 amino acids long. The V gene lost 1 base and the J gene lost 6 bases, with 15 bases spanning the gap. Per the germline V gene, CDR1 is SEHNR and CDR2 is FQNEAQ (reference sequence). The CDR3 protein is CASSLDVGGHNGYTF. The CDR3 nucleotides read TGTGCCAGCAGCTTAGATGTCGGGGGGCATAATGGCTACACCTTC. Drawing the rest from reference TRBV7-9 and TRBJ1-2, the complete variable domain is DTGVSQNPRHKITKRGQNVTFRCDPISEHNRLYWYRQTLGQGPEFLTYFQNEAQLEKSRLLSDRFSAERPKGSFSTLEIQRTEQGDSAMYLCASSLDVGGHNGYTFGSGTRLTVV.

This chain links TRBV2 with TRBJ1-1; unclear D gene. Germline V gives CDR1 SNHLY, CDR2 FYNNEI. The CDR3 loop spans 13 amino acids. The ends were cut back, 11 bases at V and 3 bases at J, with 16 bases in the middle. The CDR3 reads CAGDRHGYTEAFF. The DNA of the CDR3 is TGTGCCGGGGATAGGCACGGGTACACTGAAGCTTTCTTT. Together with reference TRBV2 and TRBJ1-1, the CDR3 gives the full variable domain: EPEVTQTPSHQVTQMGQEVILRCVPISNHLYFYWYRQILGQKVEFLVSFYNNEISEKSEIFDDQFSVERPDGSNFTLKIRSTKLEDSAMYFCAGDRHGYTEAFFGQGTRLTVV.

The rearrangement links TRBV2 to TRBJ2-7; D possibly corresponds to TRBD2 (6 bases). CDR1 and CDR2 from the germline V gene are SNHLY and FYNNEI. V was cut by 0 bases and J by 6 bases, with 6 bases left in between. CDR3 length: 12 residues. CDR3 protein: CASSEARGEQYF. CDR3 DNA sequence: TGTGCCAGCAGTGAAGCGCGGGGCGAGCAGTACTTC.

This chain uses TRBV5-1 with TRBJ1-4; D gene unclear. This CDR3 has 15 residues. V was pared by 4 bases and J by 2 bases, with 12 bases between. In germline, CDR1 is SGHRS, CDR2 YFSETQ. CDR3 region: CASSRVQSTNEKLFF. The CDR3 region has the DNA TGCGCCAGCAGCCGCGTACAGTCCACTAATGAAAAACTGTTTTTT.

Notes on this clonotype: A read error may be the cause here, since a much bigger clone is one base away. The genes are TRBV4-1 and TRBJ2-1; D may be TRBD1 (6 bases). CDR1 and CDR2 from the germline V gene are MGHRA and YSYEKL. This CDR3 is 13 amino acids long. The CDR3 nucleotides read TGCACCAGCAGCCAAGTAGGGGGCAATGAGCAGTTCTTC. Protein sequence: CTSSQVGGNEQFF.

There are a few counts of this clonotype. This chain connects TRBV5-8 to TRBJ2-3; tentatively, D is TRBD2 (5 bases). V was pared by 4 bases and J by 3 bases, with 21 bases between. Per the germline V gene, CDR1 is SGHTS and CDR2 is YDEGEE. This CDR3 region has 17 residues. The CDR3 spells CASSLKTSGKGTDTQYF. Written as DNA, the CDR3 is TGTGCCAGCAGCCTCAAGACGTCGGGGAAAGGGACAGATACGCAGTATTTT.

The chain employs TRBV20-1 and TRBJ2-1; 12 bases are a match to TRBD2. Per the germline V gene, CDR1 is DFQATT and CDR2 is SNEGSKA (reference sequence). There are 15 residues in the CDR3. The V segment lost 5 bases and the J segment 9 bases; nucleotides outside the gene matches: 11. This CDR3 is CSAGSSGGARGEQFF. CDR3 nucleotide sequence: TGCAGTGCTGGATCTAGCGGGGGGGCCCGGGGTGAGCAGTTCTTC.

This clonotype has just a few counts. The CDR3 sequence is CASSLVSGDPYEQYF. In DNA form, the CDR3 reads TGTGCCAGCAGCTTAGTGTCAGGGGATCCCTACGAGCAGTACTTC. The gene calls are TRBV7-2 and TRBJ2-7; D possibly corresponds to TRBD1 (6 bases). Trimming took off 1 base at V and 2 bases at J, with 12 bases between the two ends. Germline V gives CDR1 SGHTA, CDR2 FQGNSA. The CDR3 spans 15 residues. The complete variable domain, with remaining parts taken from reference TRBV7-2 and TRBJ2-7, reads GAGVSQSPSNKVTEKGKDVELRCDPISGHTALYWYRQSLGQGLEFLIYFQGNSAPDKSGLPSDRFSAERTGGSVSTLTIQRTQQEDSAVYLCASSLVSGDPYEQYFGPGTRLTVT.

The chain recombines TRBV6-1 with TRBJ1-1; D not certain. Between the trimmed V and J ends, which lost 3 bases and 1 base, there was a span of 9 bases. Germline V lookup: CDR1 MNHNS, CDR2 SASEGT. This CDR3 comprises 14 residues. The CDR3 DNA reads TGTGCCAGCAGTGAGCACAGCCCGAACACTGAAGCTTTCTTT. Translation gives CASSEHSPNTEAFF.

This clonotype was seen a handful of times. The chain uses TRBV4-1 and TRBJ2-1, with 8 bases lining up with TRBD1. CDR3 length equals 16 residues. V dropped 4 bases and J dropped 2; count of bases not matched to a gene: 7. Germline-derived CDR1 and CDR2 are MGHRA and YSYEKL. The CDR3 sequence: CASSPTGGNPYNEQFF. The CDR3 coding sequence is TGCGCCAGCAGCCCTACAGGGGGGAACCCCTACAATGAGCAGTTCTTC.

This clonotype was seen a single time. The chain uses TRBV4-3 and TRBJ1-1; possible D gene TRBD1, 6 bases. The CDR3 extends over 14 amino acids. V was clipped by 1 base and J by 3 bases, with 9 bases between them. CDR1 is LGHNA, CDR2 YSLEER, per germline. The CDR3 region is CASSQAQGYTEAFF. CDR3 nucleotide sequence: TGCGCCAGCAGCCAAGCACAGGGCTACACTGAAGCTTTCTTT.

The rearrangement links TRBV21-1 to TRBJ2-7; TRBD2, as called in the table, went unchecked against the DNA. The J call may be wrong; the DNA end is better matched by TRBJ2-4. TRBV21-1 is described as a pseudogene. The CDR3 sequence is 14 residues long. The CDR3 region is CASRGLADKNIQYF. CDR3 in DNA: TGTGCCAGCAGGGGACTAGCAGACAAAAACATTCAGTACTTC.

This chain uses TRBV12-3 or TRBV12-4 with TRBJ2-7, with unresolved D. This CDR3 spans 15 amino acids. V lost 4 bases to trimming and J lost 9 bases, with 22 bases between them. The CDR3 loop reads CASSSDTSYGRGQYF. The CDR3 DNA follows: TGTGCCAGCAGTTCCGACACATCGTACGGTCGCGGGCAGTACTTC.